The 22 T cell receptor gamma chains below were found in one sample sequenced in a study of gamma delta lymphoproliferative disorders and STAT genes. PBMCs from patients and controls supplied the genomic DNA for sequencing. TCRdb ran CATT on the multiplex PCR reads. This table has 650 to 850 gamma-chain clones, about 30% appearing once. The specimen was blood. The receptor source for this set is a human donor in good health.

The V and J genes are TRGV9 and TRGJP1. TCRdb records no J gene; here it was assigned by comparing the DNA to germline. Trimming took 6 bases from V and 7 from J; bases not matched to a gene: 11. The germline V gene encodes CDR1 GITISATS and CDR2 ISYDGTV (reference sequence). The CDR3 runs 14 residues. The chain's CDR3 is CALWRPLFGWFKIF. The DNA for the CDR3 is TGTGCCTTGTGGAGGCCCCTCTTTGGTTGGTTCAAGATATTT.

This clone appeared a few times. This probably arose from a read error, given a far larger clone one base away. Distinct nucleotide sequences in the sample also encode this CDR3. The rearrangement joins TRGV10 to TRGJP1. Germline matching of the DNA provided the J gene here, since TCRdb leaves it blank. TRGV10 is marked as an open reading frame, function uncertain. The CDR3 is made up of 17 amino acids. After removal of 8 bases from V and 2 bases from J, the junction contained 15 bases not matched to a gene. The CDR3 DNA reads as TGTGCTGCGTGGGATATAAAGGGGGTCACCACTGGTTGGTTCAAGATATTT. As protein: CAAWDIKGVTTGWFKIF.

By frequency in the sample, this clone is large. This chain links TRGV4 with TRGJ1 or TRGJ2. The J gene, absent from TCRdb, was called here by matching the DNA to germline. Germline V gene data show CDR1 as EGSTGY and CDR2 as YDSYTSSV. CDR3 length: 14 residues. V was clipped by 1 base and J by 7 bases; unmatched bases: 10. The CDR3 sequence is CATWDGREEYKKLF. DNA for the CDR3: TGTGCCACCTGGGATGGCCGGGAGGAATATAAGAAACTCTTT.

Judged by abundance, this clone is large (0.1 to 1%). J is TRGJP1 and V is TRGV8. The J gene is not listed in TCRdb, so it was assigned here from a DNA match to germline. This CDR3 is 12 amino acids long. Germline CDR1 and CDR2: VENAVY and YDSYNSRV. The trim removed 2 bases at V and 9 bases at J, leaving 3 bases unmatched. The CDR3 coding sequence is TGTGCCACCTGGGATACAAGTTGGTTCAAGATATTT. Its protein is CATWDTSWFKIF.

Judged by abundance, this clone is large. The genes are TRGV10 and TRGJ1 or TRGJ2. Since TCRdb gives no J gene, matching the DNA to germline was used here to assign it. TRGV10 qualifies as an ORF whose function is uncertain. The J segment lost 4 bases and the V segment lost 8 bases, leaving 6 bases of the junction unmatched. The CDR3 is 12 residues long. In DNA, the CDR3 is TGTGCTGCGTGGGATTGGTATTATAAGAAACTCTTT. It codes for CAAWDWYYKKLF.

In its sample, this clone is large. The CDR3: CACWIRHVKVYKKLF. The CDR3 DNA follows: TGTGCCTGCTGGATTAGGCACGTAAAAGTTTATAAGAAACTCTTT. The chain links TRGV11 to TRGJ1 or TRGJ2. TCRdb lists no J gene, so it was determined here by aligning the DNA to germline. TRGV11 is reported as an ORF; its role is uncertain. This CDR3 is built from 15 residues. The V segment lost 0 bases and the J segment 6 bases; nucleotides outside the gene matches: 8.

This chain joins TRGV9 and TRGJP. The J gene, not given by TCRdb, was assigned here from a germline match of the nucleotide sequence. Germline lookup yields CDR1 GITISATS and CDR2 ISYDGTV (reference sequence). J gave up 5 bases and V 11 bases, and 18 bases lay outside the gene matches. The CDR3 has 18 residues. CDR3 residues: CASKEGGGEELGKKIKVF. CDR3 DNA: TGTGCCTCAAAGGAAGGAGGAGGGGAAGAGTTGGGCAAAAAAATCAAGGTATTT.

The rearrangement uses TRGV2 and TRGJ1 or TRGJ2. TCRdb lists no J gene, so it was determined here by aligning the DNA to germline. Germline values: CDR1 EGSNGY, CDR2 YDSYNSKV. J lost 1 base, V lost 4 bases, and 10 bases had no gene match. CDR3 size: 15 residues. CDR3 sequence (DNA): TGTGCCACCTGGGATACGGGGCGTAATTATTATAAGAAACTCTTT. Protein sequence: CATWDTGRNYYKKLF.

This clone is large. The CDR3 protein is CATWDTTGWFKIF. DNA of the CDR3: TGTGCCACCTGGGACACCACTGGTTGGTTCAAGATATTT. The chain links TRGV3 to TRGJP1. Assignment of the J gene here rests on matching the DNA to germline, because TCRdb gives none. This CDR3 contains 13 residues. Unmatched junction bases numbered 0, after V lost 2 bases and J lost 3 bases. CDR1 and CDR2 from the germline V gene are VTNTFY and YDVSTARD (reference sequence).

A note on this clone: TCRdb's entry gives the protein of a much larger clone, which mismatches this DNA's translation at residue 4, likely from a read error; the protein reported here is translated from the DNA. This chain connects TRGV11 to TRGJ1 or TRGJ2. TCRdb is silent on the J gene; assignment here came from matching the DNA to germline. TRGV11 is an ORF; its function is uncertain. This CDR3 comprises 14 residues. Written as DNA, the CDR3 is TGTGCCTGCTGTATTAGACTGAATTATTATAAGAAACTCTTT. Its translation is CACCIRLNYYKKLF.

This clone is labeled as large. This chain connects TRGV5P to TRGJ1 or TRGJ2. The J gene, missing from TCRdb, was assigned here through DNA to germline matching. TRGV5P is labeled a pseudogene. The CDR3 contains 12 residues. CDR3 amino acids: CATWGTAYKKLF. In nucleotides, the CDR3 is TGTGCCACCTGGGGCACAGCCTATAAGAAACTCTTT.

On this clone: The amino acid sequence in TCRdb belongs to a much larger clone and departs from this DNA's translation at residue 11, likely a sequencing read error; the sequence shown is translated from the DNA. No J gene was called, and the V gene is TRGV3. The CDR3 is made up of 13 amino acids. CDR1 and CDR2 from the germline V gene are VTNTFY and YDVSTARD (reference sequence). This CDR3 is CATWDAPYYKNLF. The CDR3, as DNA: TGTGCCACCTGGGACGCCCCTTATTATAAGAACCTCTTT.

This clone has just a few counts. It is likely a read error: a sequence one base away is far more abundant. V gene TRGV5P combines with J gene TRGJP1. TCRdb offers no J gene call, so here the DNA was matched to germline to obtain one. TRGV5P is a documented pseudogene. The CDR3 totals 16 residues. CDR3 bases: TGTGCCACCTGGGGCAGCTACGAGACCACTGGTTGGCTCAAGATATTT. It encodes CATWGSYETTGWLKIF.

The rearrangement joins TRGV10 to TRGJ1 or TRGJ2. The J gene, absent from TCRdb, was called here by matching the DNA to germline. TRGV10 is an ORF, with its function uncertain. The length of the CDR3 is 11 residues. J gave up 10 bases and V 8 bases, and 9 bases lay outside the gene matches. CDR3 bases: TGTGCTGCGTGGGATTCTACAAAGAAACTCTTT. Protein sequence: CAAWDSTKKLF.

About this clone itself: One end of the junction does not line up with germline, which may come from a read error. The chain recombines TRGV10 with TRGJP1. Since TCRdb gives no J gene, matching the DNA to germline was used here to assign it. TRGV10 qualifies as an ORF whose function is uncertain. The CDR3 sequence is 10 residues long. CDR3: CALSGWFKIF. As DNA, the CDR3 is TGCGCGTTAAGTGGTTGGTTCAAGATATTT.

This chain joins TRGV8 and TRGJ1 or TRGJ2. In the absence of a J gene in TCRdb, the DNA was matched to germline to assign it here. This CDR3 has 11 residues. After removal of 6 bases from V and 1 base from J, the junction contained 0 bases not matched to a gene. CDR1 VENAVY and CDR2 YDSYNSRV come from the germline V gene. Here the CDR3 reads CATWNYYKKLF. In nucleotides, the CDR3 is TGTGCCACCTGGAATTATTATAAGAAACTCTTT.

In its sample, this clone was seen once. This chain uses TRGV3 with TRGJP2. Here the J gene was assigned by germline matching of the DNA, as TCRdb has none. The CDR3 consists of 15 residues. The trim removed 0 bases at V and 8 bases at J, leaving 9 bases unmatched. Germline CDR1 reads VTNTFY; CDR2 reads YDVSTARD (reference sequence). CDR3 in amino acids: CATWDRRSGDWIKTF. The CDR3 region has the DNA TGTGCCACCTGGGACAGGCGGAGTGGGGATTGGATCAAGACGTTT.

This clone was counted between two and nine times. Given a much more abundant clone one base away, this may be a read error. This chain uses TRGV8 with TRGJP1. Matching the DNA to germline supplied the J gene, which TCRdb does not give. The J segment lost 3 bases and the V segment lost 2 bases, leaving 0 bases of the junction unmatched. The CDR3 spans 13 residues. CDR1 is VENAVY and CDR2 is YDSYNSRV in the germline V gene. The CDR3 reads CATWDTTGWFKIF. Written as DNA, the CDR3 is TGTGCCACCTGGGATACCACTGGTTGGTTCAAGATATTT.

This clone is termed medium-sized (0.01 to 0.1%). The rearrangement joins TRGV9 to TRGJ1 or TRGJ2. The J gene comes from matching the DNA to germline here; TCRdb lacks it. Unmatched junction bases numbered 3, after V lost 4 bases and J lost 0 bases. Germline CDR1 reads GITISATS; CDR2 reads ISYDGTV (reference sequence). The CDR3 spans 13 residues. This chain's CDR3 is CALWDLNYYKKLF. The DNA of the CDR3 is TGTGCCTTGTGGGACCTGAATTATTATAAGAAACTCTTT.

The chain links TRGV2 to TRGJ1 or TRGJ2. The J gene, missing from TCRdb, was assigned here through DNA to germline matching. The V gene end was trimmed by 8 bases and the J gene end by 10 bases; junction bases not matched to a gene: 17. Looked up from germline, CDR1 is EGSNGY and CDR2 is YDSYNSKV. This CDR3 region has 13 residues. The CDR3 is CATSLMRKEKKLF. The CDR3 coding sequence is TGTGCCACCTCCCTAATGCGGAAGGAGAAGAAACTCTTT.

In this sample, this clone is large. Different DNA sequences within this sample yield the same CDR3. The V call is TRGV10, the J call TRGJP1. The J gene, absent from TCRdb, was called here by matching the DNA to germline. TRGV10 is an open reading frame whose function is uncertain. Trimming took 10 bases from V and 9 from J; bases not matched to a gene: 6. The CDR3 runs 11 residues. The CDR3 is CAALYCWFKIF. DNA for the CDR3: TGTGCTGCGTTATACTGTTGGTTCAAGATATTT.

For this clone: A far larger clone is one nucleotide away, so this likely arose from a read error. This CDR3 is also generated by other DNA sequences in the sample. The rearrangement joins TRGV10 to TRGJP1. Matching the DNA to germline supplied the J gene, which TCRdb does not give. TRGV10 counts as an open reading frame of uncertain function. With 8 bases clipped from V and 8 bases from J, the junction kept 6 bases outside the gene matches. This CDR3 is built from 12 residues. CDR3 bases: TGTGCTGCGTGGGCTAAGGGTTGGTTCAAGATATTT. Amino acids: CAAWAKGWFKIF.